This T cell receptor (beta chain) was profiled in a study of shared clonotypes between healthy human individuals. The method was immunoSEQ multiplex PCR; TCRdb's version includes in-frame clones alone and lacks a portion of them. In the table there are 1,400,000 or so clones, around 98.5% of which are singletons. CDR3 length: 13 residues. Germline CDR1 reads SGHDN; CDR2 reads FVKESK. V was pared by 5 bases and J by 6 bases, with 14 bases between. The sequence derives from a young man in good health. Sequencing was done on a sample of naive CD4+ T cells sorted from blood. Subset denoted: CD45RA+ positively selected. This chain links TRBV14 with TRBJ2-7; D is perhaps TRBD1 or TRBD2 (5 bases each). CDR3: CASSNTRGSEQYF. The CDR3 DNA follows: TGTGCCAGCAGCAACACTAGGGGAAGCGAGCAGTACTTC.